This T cell receptor beta chain was captured in a study of blood T cell repertoires in COVID-19. Study details: Italy, Spain and the United States were the sources of the convalescent and acute COVID-19 samples.

As processed by the authors: By means of reference gene primer amplification, nucleated cell counts were estimated. TCRdb's copy holds only in-frame clones and misses some; the assay was immunoSEQ multiplex PCR. The V and J calls and clone size come from that table; D and trimming were worked out from the DNA. The sample has about 190,000 clones; around 80% are singletons. This CDR3 has 17 amino acids. In germline, CDR1 is PRHDT, CDR2 FYEKMQ (reference sequence). Trimming took 4 bases from V and 2 from J; bases not matched to a gene: 9. Sequencing input: peripheral blood. This TCR was sampled from a woman older than 75 with active or convalescent COVID-19. J is TRBJ2-1 and V is TRBV13, with 9 bases fitting TRBD1. This CDR3 is CASSYRWGDRAYNEQFF. In DNA, the CDR3 is TGTGCCAGCAGCTACCGGTGGGGGGACAGGGCCTACAATGAGCAGTTCTTC.